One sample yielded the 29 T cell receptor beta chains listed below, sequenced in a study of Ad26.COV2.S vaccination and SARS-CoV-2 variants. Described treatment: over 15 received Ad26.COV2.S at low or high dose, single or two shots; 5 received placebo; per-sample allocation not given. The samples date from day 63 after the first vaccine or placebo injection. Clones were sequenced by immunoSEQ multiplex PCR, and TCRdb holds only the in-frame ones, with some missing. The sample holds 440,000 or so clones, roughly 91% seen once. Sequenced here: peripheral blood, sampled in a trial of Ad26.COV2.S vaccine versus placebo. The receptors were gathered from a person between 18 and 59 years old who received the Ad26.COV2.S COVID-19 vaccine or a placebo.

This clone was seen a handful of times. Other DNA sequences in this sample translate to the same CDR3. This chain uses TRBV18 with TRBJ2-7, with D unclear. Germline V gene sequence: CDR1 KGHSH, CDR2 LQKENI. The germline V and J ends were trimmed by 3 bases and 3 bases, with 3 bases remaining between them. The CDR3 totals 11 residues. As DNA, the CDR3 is TGTGCCAGCTCACCCGACTACGAGCAGTACTTC. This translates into CASSPDYEQYF.

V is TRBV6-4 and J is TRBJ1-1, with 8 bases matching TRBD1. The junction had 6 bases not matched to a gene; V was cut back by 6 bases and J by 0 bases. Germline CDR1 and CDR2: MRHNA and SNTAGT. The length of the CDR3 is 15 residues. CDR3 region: CASRRDRSVNTEAFF. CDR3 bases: TGTGCCAGCAGACGGGACAGGTCGGTGAACACTGAAGCTTTCTTT.

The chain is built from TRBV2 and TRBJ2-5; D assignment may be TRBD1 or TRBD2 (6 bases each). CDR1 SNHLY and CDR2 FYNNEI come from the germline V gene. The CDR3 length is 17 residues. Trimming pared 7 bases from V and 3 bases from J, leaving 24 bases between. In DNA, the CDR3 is TGTGCCAGCATCCAATTATGGGTGGGGGGCTTGGAAGAGACCCAGTACTTC. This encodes CASIQLWVGGLEETQYF. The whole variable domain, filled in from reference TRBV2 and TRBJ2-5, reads EPEVTQTPSHQVTQMGQEVILRCVPISNHLYFYWYRQILGQKVEFLVSFYNNEISEKSEIFDDQFSVERPDGSNFTLKIRSTKLEDSAMYFCASIQLWVGGLEETQYFGPGTRLLVL.

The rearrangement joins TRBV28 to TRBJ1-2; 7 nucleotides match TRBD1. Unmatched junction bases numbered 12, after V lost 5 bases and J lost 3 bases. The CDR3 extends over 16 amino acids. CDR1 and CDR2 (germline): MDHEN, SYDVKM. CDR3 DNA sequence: TGTGCCAGCAGTCCCCTCCCGTTGCAGGGGGACTATGGCTACACCTTC. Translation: CASSPLPLQGDYGYTF.

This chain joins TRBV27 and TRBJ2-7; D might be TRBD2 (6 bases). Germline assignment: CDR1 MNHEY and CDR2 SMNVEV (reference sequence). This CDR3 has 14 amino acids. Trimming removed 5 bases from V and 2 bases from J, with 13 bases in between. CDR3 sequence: CASSPGLLPYEQYF. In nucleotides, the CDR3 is TGTGCCAGCAGTCCGGGACTCCTACCCTACGAGCAGTACTTC.

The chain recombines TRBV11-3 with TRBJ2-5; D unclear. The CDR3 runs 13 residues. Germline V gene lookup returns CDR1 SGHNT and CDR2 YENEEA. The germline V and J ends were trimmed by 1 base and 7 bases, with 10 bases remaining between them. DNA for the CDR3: TGTGCCAGCAGCTTAGCCAGGTTGGGGACCCAGTACTTC. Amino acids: CASSLARLGTQYF.

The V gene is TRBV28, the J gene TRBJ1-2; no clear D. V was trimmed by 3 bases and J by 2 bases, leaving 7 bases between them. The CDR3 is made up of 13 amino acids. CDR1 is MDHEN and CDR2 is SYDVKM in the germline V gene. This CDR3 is CASSFPENYGYTF. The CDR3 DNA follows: TGTGCCAGCAGTTTTCCGGAAAACTATGGCTACACCTTC.

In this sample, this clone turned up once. In DNA form, the CDR3 reads TGTGCCAGTAGTATGGGGACTAAACTGAACACTGAAGCTTTCTTT. Protein: CASSMGTKLNTEAFF. The chain combines TRBV19 with TRBJ1-1; maybe TRBD1 (5 bases). V was cut by 3 bases and J by 0 bases, with 11 bases left in between. This CDR3 is built from 15 residues. Germline V CDR1 and CDR2: LNHDA, SQIVND (reference sequence).

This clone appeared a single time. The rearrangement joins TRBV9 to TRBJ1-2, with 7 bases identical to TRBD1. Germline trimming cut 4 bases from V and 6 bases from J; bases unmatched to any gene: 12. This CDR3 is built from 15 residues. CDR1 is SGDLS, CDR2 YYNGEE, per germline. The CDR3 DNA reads TGTGCCAGCAGCCCGAGGAGAGAGGGGGCGAATGGCTACACCTTC. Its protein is CASSPRREGANGYTF.

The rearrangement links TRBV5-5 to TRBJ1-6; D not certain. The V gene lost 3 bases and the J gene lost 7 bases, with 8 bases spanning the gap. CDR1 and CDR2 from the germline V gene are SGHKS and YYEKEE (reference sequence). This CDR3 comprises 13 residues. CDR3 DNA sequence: TGTGCCAGCAGCTCAAATAAAAATTCACCCCTCCACTTT. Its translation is CASSSNKNSPLHF.

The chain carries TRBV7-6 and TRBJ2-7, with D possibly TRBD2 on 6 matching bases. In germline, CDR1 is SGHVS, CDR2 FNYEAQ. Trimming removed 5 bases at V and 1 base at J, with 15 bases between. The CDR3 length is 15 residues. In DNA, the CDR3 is TGTGCCAGCAGCCAAGGCGGGGCCCAATCCTACGAGCAGTACTTC. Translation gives CASSQGGAQSYEQYF.

The CDR3 coding sequence is TGTGCCAGTCAATACCCGGGGGGGAAGCAGTACTTC. Amino acids: CASQYPGGKQYF. The V and J genes are TRBV27 and TRBJ2-7; 8 bases fit TRBD2. Germline V CDR1 and CDR2: MNHEY, SMNVEV (reference sequence). The CDR3 runs to 12 residues. The V gene end was trimmed by 9 bases and the J gene end by 8 bases; junction bases not matched to a gene: 9.

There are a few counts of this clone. The DNA for the CDR3 is TGTGCCAGCAGCCCGACAGGGTTTAAGGGTCAGCCCCAGCATTTT. It is translated as CASSPTGFKGQPQHF. The rearrangement uses TRBV7-2 and TRBJ1-5; 7 bases agree with TRBD1. The V gene end was trimmed by 5 bases and the J gene end by 6 bases; junction bases not matched to a gene: 10. This CDR3 has 15 residues. Germline CDR1 reads SGHTA; CDR2 reads FQGNSA.

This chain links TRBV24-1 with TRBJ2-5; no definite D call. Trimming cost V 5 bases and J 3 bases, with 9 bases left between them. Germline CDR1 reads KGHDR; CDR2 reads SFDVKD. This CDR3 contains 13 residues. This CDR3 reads CATSARPEETQYF. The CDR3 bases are TGTGCCACCAGTGCAAGGCCAGAAGAGACCCAGTACTTC.

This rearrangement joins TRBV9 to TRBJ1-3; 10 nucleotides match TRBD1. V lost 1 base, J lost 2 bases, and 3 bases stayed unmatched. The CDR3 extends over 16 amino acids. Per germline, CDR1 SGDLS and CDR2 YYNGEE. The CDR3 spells CASSVSGTGAGNTIYF. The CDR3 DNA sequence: TGTGCCAGCAGCGTATCGGGGACAGGGGCTGGAAACACCATATATTTT. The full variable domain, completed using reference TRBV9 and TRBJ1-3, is DSGVTQTPKHLITATGQRVTLRCSPRSGDLSVYWYQQSLDQGLQFLIQYYNGEERAKGNILERFSAQQFPDLHSELNLSSLELGDSALYFCASSVSGTGAGNTIYFGEGSWLTVV.

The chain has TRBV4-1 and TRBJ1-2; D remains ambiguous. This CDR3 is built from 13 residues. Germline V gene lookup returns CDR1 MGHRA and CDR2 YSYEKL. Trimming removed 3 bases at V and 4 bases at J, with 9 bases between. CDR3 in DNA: TGCGCCAGCAGCCAGGCGCCGGGCTATGGCTACACCTTC. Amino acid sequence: CASSQAPGYGYTF.

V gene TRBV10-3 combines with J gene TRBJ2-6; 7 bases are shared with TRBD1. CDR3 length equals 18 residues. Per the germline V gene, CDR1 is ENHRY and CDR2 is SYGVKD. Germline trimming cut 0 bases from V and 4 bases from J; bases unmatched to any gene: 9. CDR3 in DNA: TGTGCCATCAGTGAGTCGACAGGGAATCGGGCCGGGGCCAACGTCCTGACTTTC. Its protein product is CAISESTGNRAGANVLTF.

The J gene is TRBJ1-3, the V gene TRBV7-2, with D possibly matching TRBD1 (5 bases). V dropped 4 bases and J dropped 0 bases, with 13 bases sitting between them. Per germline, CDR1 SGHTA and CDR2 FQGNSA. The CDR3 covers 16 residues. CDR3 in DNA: TGTGCCAGCAGCTCCCCCCCCCAGGGCTCTGGAAACACCATATATTTT. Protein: CASSSPPQGSGNTIYF.

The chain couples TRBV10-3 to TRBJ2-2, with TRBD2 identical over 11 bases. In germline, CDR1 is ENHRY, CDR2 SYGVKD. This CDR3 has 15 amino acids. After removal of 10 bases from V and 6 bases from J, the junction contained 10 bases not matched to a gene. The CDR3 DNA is TGTGCCACCATGTCGTTTAGCGGGAGGGCCGGGGAGCTGTTTTTT. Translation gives CATMSFSGRAGELFF.

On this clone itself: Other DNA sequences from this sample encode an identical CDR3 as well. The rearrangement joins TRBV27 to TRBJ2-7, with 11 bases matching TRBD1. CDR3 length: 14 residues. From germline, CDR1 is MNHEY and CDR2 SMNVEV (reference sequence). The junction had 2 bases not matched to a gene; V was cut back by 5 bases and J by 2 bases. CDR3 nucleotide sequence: TGTGCCAGCAGTCCGGGACAGGGGGCCTACGAGCAGTACTTC. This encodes CASSPGQGAYEQYF.

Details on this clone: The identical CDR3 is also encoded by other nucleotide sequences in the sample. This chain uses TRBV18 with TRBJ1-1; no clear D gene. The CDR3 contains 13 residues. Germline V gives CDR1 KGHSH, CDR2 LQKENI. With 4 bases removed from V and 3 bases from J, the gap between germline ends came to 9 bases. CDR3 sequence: CASSQGGDTEAFF. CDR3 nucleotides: TGTGCCAGCTCACAGGGTGGTGACACTGAAGCTTTCTTT.

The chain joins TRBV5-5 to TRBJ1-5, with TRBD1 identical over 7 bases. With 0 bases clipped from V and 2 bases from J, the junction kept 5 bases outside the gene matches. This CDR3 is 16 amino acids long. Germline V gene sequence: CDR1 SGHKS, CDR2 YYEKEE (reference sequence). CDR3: CASSLGAGGRNQPQHF. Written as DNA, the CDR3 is TGTGCCAGCAGCTTGGGGGCAGGGGGACGCAATCAGCCCCAGCATTTT.

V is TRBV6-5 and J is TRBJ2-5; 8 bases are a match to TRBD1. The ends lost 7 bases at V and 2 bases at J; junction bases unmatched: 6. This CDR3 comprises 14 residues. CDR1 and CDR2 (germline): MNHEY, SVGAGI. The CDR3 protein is CASTRGTGQETQYF. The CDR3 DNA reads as TGTGCCAGCACCAGAGGGACAGGACAAGAGACCCAGTACTTC.

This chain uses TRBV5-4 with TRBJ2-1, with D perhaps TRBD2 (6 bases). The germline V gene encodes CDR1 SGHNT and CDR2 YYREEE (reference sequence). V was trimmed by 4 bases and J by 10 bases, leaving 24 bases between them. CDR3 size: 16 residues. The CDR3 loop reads CASSPQSTGTEGEQFF. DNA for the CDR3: TGTGCCAGCAGCCCCCAATCAACCGGGACGGAGGGGGAGCAGTTCTTC.

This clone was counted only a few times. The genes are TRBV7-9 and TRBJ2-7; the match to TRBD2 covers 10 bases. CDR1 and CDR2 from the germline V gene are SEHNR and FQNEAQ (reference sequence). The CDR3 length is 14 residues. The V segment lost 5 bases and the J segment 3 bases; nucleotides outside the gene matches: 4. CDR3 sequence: CASSASGSGYEQYF. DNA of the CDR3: TGTGCCAGCAGCGCTAGCGGGAGCGGCTACGAGCAGTACTTC.

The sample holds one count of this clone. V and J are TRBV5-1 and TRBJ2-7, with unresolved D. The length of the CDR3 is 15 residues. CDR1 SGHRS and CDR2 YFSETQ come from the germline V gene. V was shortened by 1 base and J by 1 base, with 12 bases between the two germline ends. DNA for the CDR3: TGCGCCAGCAGCTTGACGACAATGGGGTCCTACGAGCAGTACTTC. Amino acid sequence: CASSLTTMGSYEQYF.

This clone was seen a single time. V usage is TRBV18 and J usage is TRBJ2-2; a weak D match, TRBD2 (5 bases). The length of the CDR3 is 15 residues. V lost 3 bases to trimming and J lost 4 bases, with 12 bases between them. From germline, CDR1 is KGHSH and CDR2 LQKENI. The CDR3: CASSPRHEGTGELFF. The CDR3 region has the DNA TGTGCCAGCTCACCTCGTCACGAGGGCACCGGGGAGCTGTTTTTT.

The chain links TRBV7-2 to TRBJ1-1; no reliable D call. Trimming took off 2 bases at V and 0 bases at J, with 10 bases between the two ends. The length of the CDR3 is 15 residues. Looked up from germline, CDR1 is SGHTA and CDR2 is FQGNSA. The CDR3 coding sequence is TGTGCCAGCAGCTTATCGGTACAGATGAACACTGAAGCTTTCTTT. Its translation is CASSLSVQMNTEAFF.

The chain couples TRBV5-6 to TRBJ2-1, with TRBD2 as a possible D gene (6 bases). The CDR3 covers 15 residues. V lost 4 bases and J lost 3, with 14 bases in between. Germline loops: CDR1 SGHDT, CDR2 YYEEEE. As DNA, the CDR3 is TGTGCCAGCAGCGCGGGACTCCTCGACTACAATGAGCAGTTCTTC. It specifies CASSAGLLDYNEQFF.